The source of this TCR beta chain is a study of vaccination and CD4 T cells after COVID-19. This clonotype was seen a handful of times. No antigen is known for it. Researchers used the Oncomine TCR Beta short-read assay to sequence DNA from cultured CD4+ T cells. TCRdb ran MiXCR on the PCR reads and lists one entry per CDR3 protein. The table lists roughly 15,000 distinct CDR3 sequences, around 60% of them singletons. The CDR3 covers 15 residues. After removal of 5 bases from V and 7 bases from J, the junction contained 10 bases not matched to a gene. Germline CDR1 is LNHNV and CDR2 is YYDKDF (reference sequence). Described treatment: approximately 11-day PBMC culture with coronavirus spike peptide pools or control peptides (ViraFEST assay). After expanding antigen-specific T cells with peptide pools, ViraFEST sequenced their TCRs.

The sequenced sample was CD4+ T cells from blood, cultured in vitro. The gene calls are TRBV15 and TRBJ1-5, with 8 positions matching TRBD1. This TCR came from a human donor who had recovered from COVID-19. This chain's CDR3 is CATSRGQVDGQPQHF. For the CDR3, the DNA is TGTGCCACCAGCCGGGGACAGGTGGACGGACAGCCCCAGCATTTT.